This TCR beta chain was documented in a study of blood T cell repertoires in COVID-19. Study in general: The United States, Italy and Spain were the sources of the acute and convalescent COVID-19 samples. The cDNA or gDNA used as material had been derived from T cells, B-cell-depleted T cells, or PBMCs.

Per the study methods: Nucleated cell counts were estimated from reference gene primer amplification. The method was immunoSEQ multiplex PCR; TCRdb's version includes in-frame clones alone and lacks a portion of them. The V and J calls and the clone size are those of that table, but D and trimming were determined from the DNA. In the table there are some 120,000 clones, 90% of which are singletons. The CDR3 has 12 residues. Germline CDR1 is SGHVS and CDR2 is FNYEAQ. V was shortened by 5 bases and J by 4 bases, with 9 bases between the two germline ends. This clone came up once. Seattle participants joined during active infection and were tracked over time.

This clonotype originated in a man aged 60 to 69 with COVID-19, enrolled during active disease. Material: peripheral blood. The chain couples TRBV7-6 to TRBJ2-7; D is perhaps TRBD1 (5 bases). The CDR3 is CASSDRGYEQYF. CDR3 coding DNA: TGTGCCAGCAGCGATAGGGGATACGAGCAGTACTTC.